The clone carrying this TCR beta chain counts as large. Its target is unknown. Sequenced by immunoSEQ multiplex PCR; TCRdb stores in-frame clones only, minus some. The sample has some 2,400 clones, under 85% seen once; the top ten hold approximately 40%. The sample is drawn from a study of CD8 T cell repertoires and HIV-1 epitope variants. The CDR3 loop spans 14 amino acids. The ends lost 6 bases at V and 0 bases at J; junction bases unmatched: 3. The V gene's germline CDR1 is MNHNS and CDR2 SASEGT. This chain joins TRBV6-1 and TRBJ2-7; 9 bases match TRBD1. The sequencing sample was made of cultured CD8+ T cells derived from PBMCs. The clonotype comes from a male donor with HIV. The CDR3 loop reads CASRQGASSYEQYF. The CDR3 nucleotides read TGTGCCAGCAGACAGGGGGCTTCCTCCTACGAGCAGTACTTC.